Sequencing of this T cell receptor beta chain was carried out in a study of T cell responses to AZD1222 COVID-19 vaccine. The repertoire was sequenced with immunoSEQ multiplex PCR; TCRdb's copy has only in-frame clones and lacks some. The table records 90,000 to 150,000 clones, roughly 89% of them present only once. Trimming pared 3 bases from V and 7 bases from J, leaving 3 bases between. The CDR3 consists of 9 residues. Germline V gene data show CDR1 as SQVTM and CDR2 as ANQGSEA. The V gene is TRBV29-1, the J gene TRBJ1-2; D is undetermined. The source material was peripheral blood, sampled on day 0 of AZD1222 vaccination. The receptor comes from an adult in good health. The CDR3 reads CSVDLGYTF. CDR3 bases: TGCAGCGTTGACCTTGGCTACACCTTC.